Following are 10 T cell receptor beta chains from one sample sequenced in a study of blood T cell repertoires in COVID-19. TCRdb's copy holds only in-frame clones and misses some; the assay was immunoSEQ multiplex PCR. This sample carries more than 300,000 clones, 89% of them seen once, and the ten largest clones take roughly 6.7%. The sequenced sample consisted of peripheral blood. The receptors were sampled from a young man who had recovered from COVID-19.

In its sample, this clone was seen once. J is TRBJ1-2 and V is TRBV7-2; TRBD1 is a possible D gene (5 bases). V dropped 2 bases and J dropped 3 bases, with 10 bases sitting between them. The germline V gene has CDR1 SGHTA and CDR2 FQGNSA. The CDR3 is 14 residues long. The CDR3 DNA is TGTGCCAGCAGCTTACTTGGGGGGGACTATGGCTACACCTTC. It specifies CASSLLGGDYGYTF.

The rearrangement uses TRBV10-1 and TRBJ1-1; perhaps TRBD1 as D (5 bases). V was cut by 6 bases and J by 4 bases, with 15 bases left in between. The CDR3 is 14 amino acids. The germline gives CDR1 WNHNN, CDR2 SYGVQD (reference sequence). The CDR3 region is CASSRGRAGTEAFF. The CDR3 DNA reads TGCGCCAGCAGCCGAGGCAGGGCAGGCACTGAAGCTTTCTTT.

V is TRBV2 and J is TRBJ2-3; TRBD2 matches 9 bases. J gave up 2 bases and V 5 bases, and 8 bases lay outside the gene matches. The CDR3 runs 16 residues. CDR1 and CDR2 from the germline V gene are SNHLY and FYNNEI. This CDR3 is CASSLAGALSTDTQYF. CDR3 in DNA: TGTGCCAGCAGTTTAGCGGGGGCCCTATCCACAGATACGCAGTATTTT.

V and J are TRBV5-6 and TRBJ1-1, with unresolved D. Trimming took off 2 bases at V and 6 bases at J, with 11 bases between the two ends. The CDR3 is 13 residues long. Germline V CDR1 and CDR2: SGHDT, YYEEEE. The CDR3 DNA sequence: TGTGCCAGCAGCTTTACCGGGTGGCCTGAAGCTTTCTTT. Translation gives CASSFTGWPEAFF.

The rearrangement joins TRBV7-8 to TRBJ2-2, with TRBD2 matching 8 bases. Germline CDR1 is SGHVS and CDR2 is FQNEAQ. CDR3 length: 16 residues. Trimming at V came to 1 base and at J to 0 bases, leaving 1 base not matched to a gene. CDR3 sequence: CASSLVGGANTGELFF. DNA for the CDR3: TGTGCCAGCAGCTTAGTCGGGGGGGCGAACACCGGGGAGCTGTTTTTT.

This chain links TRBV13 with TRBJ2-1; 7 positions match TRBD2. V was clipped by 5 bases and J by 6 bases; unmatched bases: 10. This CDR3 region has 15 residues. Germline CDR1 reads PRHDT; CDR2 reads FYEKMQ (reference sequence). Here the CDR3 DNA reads TGTGCCAGCAGCCCCCACGCGGGGGTGGGCAATGAGCAGTTCTTC. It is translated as CASSPHAGVGNEQFF.

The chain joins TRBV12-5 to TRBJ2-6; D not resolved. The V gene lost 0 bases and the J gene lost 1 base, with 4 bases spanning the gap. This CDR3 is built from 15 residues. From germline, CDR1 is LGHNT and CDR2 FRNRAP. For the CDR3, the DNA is TGTGCTAGTGGTTTGGTACAGTCTGGGGCCAACGTCCTGACTTTC. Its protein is CASGLVQSGANVLTF.

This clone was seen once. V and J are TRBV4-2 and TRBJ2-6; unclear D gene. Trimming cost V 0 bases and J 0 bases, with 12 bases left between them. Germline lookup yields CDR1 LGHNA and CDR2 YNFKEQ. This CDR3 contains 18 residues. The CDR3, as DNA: TGTGCCAGCAGCCAAGAACCCAGTCACAACTCTGGGGCCAACGTCCTGACTTTC. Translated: CASSQEPSHNSGANVLTF.

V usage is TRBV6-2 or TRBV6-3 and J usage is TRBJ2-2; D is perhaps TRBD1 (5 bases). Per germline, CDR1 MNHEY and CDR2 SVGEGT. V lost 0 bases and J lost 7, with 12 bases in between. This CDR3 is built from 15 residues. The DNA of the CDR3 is TGTGCCAGCAGTTACTCAGGGGCCATGGGCGGGGAGCTGTTTTTT. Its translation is CASSYSGAMGGELFF.

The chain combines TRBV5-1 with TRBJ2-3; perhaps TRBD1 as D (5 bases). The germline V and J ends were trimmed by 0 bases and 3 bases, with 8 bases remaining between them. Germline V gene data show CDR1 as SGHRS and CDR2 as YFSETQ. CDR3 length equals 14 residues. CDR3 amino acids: CASSLEAGTDTQYF. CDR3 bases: TGCGCCAGCAGCTTGGAGGCAGGGACAGATACGCAGTATTTT.